Listed here are 20 T cell receptor beta chains from one sample, sequenced in a study of blood T cell repertoires in COVID-19. Some clones are missing from TCRdb's copy, which holds only in-frame ones; the method was immunoSEQ multiplex PCR. This table has 90,000 to 110,000 clones, 60% to 85% appearing once. Sequencing was carried out using peripheral blood. The receptors stem from a human donor in a cohort sampled during active or convalescent COVID-19.

The rearrangement uses TRBV6-5 and TRBJ1-1, with D tentatively TRBD1 (5 bases). The V end was cut by 6 bases, the J end by 0 bases, with 11 bases between. Germline assignment: CDR1 MNHEY and CDR2 SVGAGI. This CDR3 is 14 amino acids long. The CDR3 sequence: CASSGHGMNTEAFF. In DNA form, the CDR3 reads TGTGCCAGCAGCGGACACGGCATGAACACTGAAGCTTTCTTT.

This chain uses TRBV19 with TRBJ2-3; D is possibly TRBD2 (5 bases). Germline V gene lookup returns CDR1 LNHDA and CDR2 SQIVND (reference sequence). The CDR3 is 14 amino acids. Deletions cut 3 bases from V and 6 bases from J, with 13 bases between. The CDR3 DNA reads TGTGCCAGTAGTATCACAGCGGCGCGGGATACGCAGTATTTT. This translates into CASSITAARDTQYF.

This clone was detected once. The rearrangement uses TRBV2 and TRBJ1-4; D unclear. From germline, CDR1 is SNHLY and CDR2 FYNNEI. This CDR3 is built from 15 residues. Between the trimmed V and J ends, which lost 5 bases and 0 bases, there was a span of 10 bases. CDR3 nucleotides: TGTGCCAGCAGTATTGACACTGCAACTAATGAAAAACTGTTTTTT. Its translation: CASSIDTATNEKLFF.

This sequence joins TRBV2 and TRBJ2-5; D might be TRBD2 (5 bases). CDR1 SNHLY and CDR2 FYNNEI come from the germline V gene. The CDR3 length is 16 residues. V lost 8 bases and J 3 bases, leaving 22 bases between the germline ends. The CDR3 protein is CASERPGSSAEETQYF. CDR3 nucleotide sequence: TGTGCCAGCGAGCGTCCGGGGAGTAGTGCCGAAGAGACCCAGTACTTC.

The chain is built from TRBV7-2 and TRBJ1-3; possibly TRBD1 for D (5 bases). The CDR3 runs 16 residues. The ends were cut back, 3 bases at V and 0 bases at J, with 12 bases in the middle. Germline V gene data show CDR1 as SGHTA and CDR2 as FQGNSA. CDR3 sequence (DNA): TGTGCCAGCAGCTTTCGGGGGAAGAGCTCTGGAAACACCATATATTTT. As protein: CASSFRGKSSGNTIYF.

The chain is built from TRBV29-1 and TRBJ2-4; 8 positions match TRBD1. V dropped 0 bases and J dropped 0; count of bases not matched to a gene: 10. CDR3 size: 18 residues. Germline V gene lookup returns CDR1 SQVTM and CDR2 ANQGSEA. CDR3 coding DNA: TGCAGCGTTGAAGAGAGCGGCAGGGGGCGAGTAGCCAAAAACATTCAGTACTTC. Translating it yields CSVEESGRGRVAKNIQYF.

This chain uses TRBV30 with TRBJ2-6; D unresolved. CDR1 and CDR2 from the germline V gene are GTSNPN and SVGIG (reference sequence). Trimming removed 1 base at V and 8 bases at J, with 12 bases between. The CDR3 spans 14 residues. This CDR3 reads CAWSGQVITNVLTF. The CDR3 coding sequence is TGTGCCTGGAGTGGGCAGGTGATAACCAACGTCCTGACTTTC.

The chain uses TRBV28 and TRBJ2-6; 11 bases are a match to TRBD1. Looked up from germline, CDR1 is MDHEN and CDR2 is SYDVKM. V dropped 6 bases and J dropped 4; count of bases not matched to a gene: 11. The CDR3 sequence is 18 residues long. The CDR3 here is CASRIGQGAPGGANVLTF. The CDR3 nucleotides read TGTGCCAGCAGAATAGGACAGGGGGCGCCTGGGGGGGCCAACGTCCTGACTTTC.

J is TRBJ2-7 and V is TRBV28; TRBD1 aligns across 11 bases. Trimming at V came to 6 bases and at J to 6 bases, leaving 10 bases not matched to a gene. The CDR3 has 15 amino acids. The V gene's germline CDR1 is MDHEN and CDR2 SYDVKM. In DNA, the CDR3 is TGTGCCAGCAGACTTTACGGGACAGGGGGTATCGAGCAGTACTTC. It codes for CASRLYGTGGIEQYF.

In this sample, this clone turned up once. The chain has TRBV15 and TRBJ1-3; D remains ambiguous. Trimming removed 0 bases at V and 0 bases at J, with 6 bases between. Germline V lookup: CDR1 LNHNV, CDR2 YYDKDF (reference sequence). The CDR3 covers 15 residues. The CDR3 region has the DNA TGTGCCACCAGCAGAGATGGCACCTCTGGAAACACCATATATTTT. It specifies CATSRDGTSGNTIYF.

The rearrangement links TRBV5-1 to TRBJ2-2; D is perhaps TRBD2 (6 bases). Germline lookup yields CDR1 SGHRS and CDR2 YFSETQ. The V end lost 0 bases, the J end lost 2 bases, and 11 bases lay between the germline ends. The CDR3 has 16 amino acids. The CDR3 DNA is TGCGCCAGCAGCTTGGCGGCGGGAACAAACACCGGGGAGCTGTTTTTT. Its translation: CASSLAAGTNTGELFF.

The J gene is TRBJ2-7, the V gene TRBV5-1; possibly TRBD1 for D (6 bases). Germline CDR1 is SGHRS and CDR2 is YFSETQ. V lost 4 bases and J 2 bases, leaving 10 bases between the germline ends. The CDR3 runs to 13 residues. The DNA for the CDR3 is TGCGCCAGCAGCCTGGACAGTACCTACGAGCAGTACTTC. It codes for CASSLDSTYEQYF.

The V gene is TRBV6-1, the J gene TRBJ2-2, with D possibly TRBD1 on 7 matching bases. This CDR3 has 15 residues. V lost 3 bases and J lost 6, with 14 bases in between. Germline CDR1 is MNHNS and CDR2 is SASEGT. The CDR3 nucleotides are TGTGCCAGCAGTGAGAGGAGGGGGCGGGCCGGGGAGCTGTTTTTT. It specifies CASSERRGRAGELFF.

The genes are TRBV27 and TRBJ1-3, with 10 bases aligning to TRBD1. The CDR3 has 15 residues. Germline V gives CDR1 MNHEY, CDR2 SMNVEV (reference sequence). V lost 5 bases, J lost 3 bases, and 4 bases stayed unmatched. This CDR3 is CASSGTGVGGNTIYF. The CDR3 DNA reads TGTGCCAGCAGTGGGACAGGGGTTGGTGGAAACACCATATATTTT.

The rearrangement joins TRBV6-4 to TRBJ2-3; tentatively, D is TRBD1 (5 bases). V was trimmed by 3 bases and J by 3 bases, leaving 10 bases between them. The length of the CDR3 is 14 residues. CDR1 is MRHNA, CDR2 SNTAGT, per germline. The CDR3 DNA sequence: TGTGCCAGCAGTGATGAAACAGGAACAGATACGCAGTATTTT. This sequence encodes CASSDETGTDTQYF.

The chain uses TRBV13 and TRBJ1-2; no definite D call. Germline-derived CDR1 and CDR2 are PRHDT and FYEKMQ (reference sequence). The CDR3 extends over 14 amino acids. Trimming left V 7 bases short and J 5 bases short, with 17 bases between. CDR3 coding DNA: TGTGCCAGCAAGATCCGTGGGCTCTTATATGGCTACACCTTC. The encoded protein is CASKIRGLLYGYTF. The full variable domain, its missing parts supplied by reference TRBV13 and TRBJ1-2, is AAGVIQSPRHLIKEKRETATLKCYPIPRHDTVYWYQQGPGQDPQFLISFYEKMQSDKGSIPDRFSAQQFSDYHSELNMSSLELGDSALYFCASKIRGLLYGYTFGSGTRLTVV.

The chain combines TRBV12-3 or TRBV12-4 with TRBJ1-5; weak D call: TRBD1 (6 bases). CDR3 size: 13 residues. The V end lost 3 bases, the J end lost 6 bases, and 9 bases lay between the germline ends. CDR3 nucleotide sequence: TGTGCCAGCAGTTTGCGACAGGTTCAGCCCCAGCATTTT. Protein: CASSLRQVQPQHF.

The chain joins TRBV5-1 to TRBJ2-1, with 8 bases fitting TRBD1. Per germline, CDR1 SGHRS and CDR2 YFSETQ. This CDR3 contains 16 residues. V gave up 2 bases and J gave up 4 bases; unmatched junction bases: 8. CDR3 loop: CASSFIRTGKYNEQFF. CDR3 nucleotide sequence: TGCGCCAGCAGCTTTATCAGGACAGGGAAGTACAATGAGCAGTTCTTC.

The rearrangement links TRBV5-8 to TRBJ2-3; D may be TRBD2 (6 bases). The length of the CDR3 is 14 residues. Trimming shortened V by 0 bases and J by 2 bases, and 7 bases separated the two germline ends. Per the germline V gene, CDR1 is SGHTS and CDR2 is YDEGEE. CDR3 region: CASSLGGLTDTQYF. For the CDR3, the DNA is TGTGCCAGCAGCTTGGGGGGACTCACAGATACGCAGTATTTT.

V is TRBV27 and J is TRBJ1-1; 7 bases line up with TRBD1. CDR3 length: 14 residues. The germline V gene encodes CDR1 MNHEY and CDR2 SMNVEV (reference sequence). With V trimmed by 1 base and J by 4 bases, 3 bases remained unmatched. The CDR3: CASSLYQGGTEAFF. The CDR3 nucleotides are TGTGCCAGCAGTTTATATCAGGGGGGCACTGAAGCTTTCTTT.